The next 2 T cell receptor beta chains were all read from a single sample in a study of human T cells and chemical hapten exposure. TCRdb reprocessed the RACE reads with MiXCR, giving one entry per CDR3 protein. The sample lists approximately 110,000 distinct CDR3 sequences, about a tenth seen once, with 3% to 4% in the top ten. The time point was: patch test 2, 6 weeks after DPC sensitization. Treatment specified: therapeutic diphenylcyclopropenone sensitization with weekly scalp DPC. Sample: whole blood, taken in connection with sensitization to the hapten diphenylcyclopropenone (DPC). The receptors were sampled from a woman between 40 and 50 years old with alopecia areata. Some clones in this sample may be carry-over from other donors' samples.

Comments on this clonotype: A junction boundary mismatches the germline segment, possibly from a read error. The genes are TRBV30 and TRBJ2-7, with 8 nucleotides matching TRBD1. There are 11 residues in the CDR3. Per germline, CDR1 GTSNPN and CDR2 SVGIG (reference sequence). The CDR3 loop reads CAWSARDRGGF. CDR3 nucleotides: TGTGCCTGGAGTGCGAGAGACAGGGGAGGCTTC.

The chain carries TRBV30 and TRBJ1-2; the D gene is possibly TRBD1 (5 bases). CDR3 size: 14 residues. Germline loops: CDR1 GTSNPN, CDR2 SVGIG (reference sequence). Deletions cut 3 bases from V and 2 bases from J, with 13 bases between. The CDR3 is CAWRGVGVNYGYTF. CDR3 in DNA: TGTGCCTGGAGAGGGGTAGGAGTGAACTATGGCTACACCTTC. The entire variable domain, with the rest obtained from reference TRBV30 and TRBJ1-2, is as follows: SQTIHQWPATLVQPVGSPLSLECTVEGTSNPNLYWYRQAAGRGLQLLFYSVGIGQISSEVPQNLSASRPQDRQFILSSKKLLLSDSGFYLCAWRGVGVNYGYTFGSGTRLTVV.